This TCR beta chain was captured in a study of T cells after yellow fever vaccination. V was pared by 2 bases and J by 4 bases, with 12 bases between. CDR3 size: 15 residues. Germline V gene data show CDR1 as MNHEY and CDR2 as SVGEGT. In this sample, this clonotype turned up a few times. TCRdb re-called the 5' RACE reads through MiXCR, storing one row per CDR3 protein. The table shows some 27,000 distinct CDR3 sequences, with roughly 6.1% occurring only once. General study results and limits: Almost all vaccine-responding clonotypes escaped detection in sorted memory subsets on day 0. The study noted that FACS-sorted repertoires could contain abundant clonotypes contaminating from the bulk population.

Sequencing used PBMCs, either bulk or a sorted T-cell subset (CD4+, CD8+, memory, or dextramer-sorted; not recorded which), obtained on the day of the yellow fever booster vaccination. This sequence originates from a young man who received the YFV17D yellow fever vaccine. V gene TRBV6-2 or TRBV6-3 combines with J gene TRBJ2-1; possibly TRBD1 for D (5 bases). The CDR3 DNA reads TGTGCCAGCAGTTACGCTCAGGGCACTTACAATGAGCAGTTCTTC. This codes for CASSYAQGTYNEQFF.